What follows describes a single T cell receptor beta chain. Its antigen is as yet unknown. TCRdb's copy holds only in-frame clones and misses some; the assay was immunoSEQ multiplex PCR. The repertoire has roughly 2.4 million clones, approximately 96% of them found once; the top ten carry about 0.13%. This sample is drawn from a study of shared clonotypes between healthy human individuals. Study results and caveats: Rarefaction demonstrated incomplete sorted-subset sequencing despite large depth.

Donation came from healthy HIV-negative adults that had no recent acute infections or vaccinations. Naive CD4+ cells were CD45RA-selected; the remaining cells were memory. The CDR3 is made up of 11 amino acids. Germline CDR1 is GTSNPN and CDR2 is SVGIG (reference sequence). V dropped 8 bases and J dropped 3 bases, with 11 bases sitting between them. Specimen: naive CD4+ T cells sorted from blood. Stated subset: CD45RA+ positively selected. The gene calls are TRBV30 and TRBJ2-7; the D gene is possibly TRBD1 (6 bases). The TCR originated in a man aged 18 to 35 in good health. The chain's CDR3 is CATDRNYEQYF. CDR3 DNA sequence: TGTGCCACGGACAGAAACTACGAGCAGTACTTC.